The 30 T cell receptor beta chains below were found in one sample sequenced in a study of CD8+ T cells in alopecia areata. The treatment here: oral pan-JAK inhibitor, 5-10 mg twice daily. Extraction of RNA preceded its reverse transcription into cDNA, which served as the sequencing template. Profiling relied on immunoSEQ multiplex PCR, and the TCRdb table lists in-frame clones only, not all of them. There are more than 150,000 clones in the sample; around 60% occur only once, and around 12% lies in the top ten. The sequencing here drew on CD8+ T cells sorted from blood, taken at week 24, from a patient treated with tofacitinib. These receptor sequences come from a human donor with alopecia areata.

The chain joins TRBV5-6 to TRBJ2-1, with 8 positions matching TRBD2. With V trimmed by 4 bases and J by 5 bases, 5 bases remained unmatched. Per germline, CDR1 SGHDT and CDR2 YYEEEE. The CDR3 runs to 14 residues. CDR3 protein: CASSLGLGNNEQFF. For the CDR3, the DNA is TGTGCCAGCAGCCTGGGACTAGGGAACAATGAGCAGTTCTTC.

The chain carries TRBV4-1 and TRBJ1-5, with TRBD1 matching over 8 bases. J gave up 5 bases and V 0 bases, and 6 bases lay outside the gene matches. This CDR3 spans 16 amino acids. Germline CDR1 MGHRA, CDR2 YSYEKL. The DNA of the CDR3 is TGCGCCAGCAGCCAAGATAGGACAGGGTCCTATCAGCCCCAGCATTTT. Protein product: CASSQDRTGSYQPQHF.

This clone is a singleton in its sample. The CDR3 DNA reads as TGTGCCTCCCCACACAGGGGCGGTGGCTACACCTTC. Amino acid sequence: CASPHRGGGYTF. The chain links TRBV30 to TRBJ1-2; 7 bases map to TRBD1. CDR1 GTSNPN and CDR2 SVGIG come from the germline V gene (reference sequence). The CDR3 loop spans 12 amino acids. V trimming: 7 bases; J trimming: 7 bases; junction bases outside the gene matches: 9.

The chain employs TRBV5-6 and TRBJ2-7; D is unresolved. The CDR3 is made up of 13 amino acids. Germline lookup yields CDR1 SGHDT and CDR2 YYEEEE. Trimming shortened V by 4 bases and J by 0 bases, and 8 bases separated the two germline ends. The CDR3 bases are TGTGCCAGCAGCCCCGGGTCCTCCTACGAGCAGTACTTC. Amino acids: CASSPGSSYEQYF. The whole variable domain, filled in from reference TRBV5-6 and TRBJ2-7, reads DAGVTQSPTHLIKTRGQQVTLRCSPKSGHDTVSWYQQALGQGPQFIFQYYEEEERQRGNFPDRFSGHQFPNYSSELNVNALLLGDSALYLCASSPGSSYEQYFGPGTRLTVT.

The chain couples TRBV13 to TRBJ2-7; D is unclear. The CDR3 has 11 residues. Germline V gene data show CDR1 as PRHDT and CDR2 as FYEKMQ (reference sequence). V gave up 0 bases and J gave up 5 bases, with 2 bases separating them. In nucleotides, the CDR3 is TGTGCCAGCAGCTTAGGCCACGAGCAGTACTTC. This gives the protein CASSLGHEQYF.

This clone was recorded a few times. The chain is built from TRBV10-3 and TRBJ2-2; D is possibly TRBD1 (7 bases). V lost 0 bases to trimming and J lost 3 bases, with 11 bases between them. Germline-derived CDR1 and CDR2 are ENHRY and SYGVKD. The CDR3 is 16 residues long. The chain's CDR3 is CAISESGGQYTGELFF. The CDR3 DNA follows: TGTGCCATCAGTGAGTCGGGGGGACAGTACACCGGGGAGCTGTTTTTT.

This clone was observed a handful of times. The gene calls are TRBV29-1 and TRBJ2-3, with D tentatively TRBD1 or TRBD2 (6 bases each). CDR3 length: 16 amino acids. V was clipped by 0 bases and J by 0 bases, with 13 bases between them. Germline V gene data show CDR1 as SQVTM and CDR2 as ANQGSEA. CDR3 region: CSVEDLGGFSTDTQYF. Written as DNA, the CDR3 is TGCAGCGTTGAAGATCTCGGGGGCTTTAGCACAGATACGCAGTATTTT.

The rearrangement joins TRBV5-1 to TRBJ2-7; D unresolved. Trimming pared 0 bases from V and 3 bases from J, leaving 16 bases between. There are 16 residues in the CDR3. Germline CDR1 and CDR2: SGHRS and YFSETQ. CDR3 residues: CASSLGADPKIYEQYF. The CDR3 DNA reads TGCGCCAGCAGCTTGGGTGCGGACCCTAAGATCTACGAGCAGTACTTC. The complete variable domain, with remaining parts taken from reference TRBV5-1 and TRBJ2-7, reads KAGVTQTPRYLIKTRGQQVTLSCSPISGHRSVSWYQQTPGQGLQFLFEYFSETQRNKGNFPGRFSGRQFSNSRSEMNVSTLELGDSALYLCASSLGADPKIYEQYFGPGTRLTVT.

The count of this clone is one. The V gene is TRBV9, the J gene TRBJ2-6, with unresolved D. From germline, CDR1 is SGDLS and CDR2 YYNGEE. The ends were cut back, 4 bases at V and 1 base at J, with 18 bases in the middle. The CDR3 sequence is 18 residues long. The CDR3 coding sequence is TGTGCCAGCAGCACCCCCCACTATACTCAGTCTGGGGCCAACGTCCTGACTTTC. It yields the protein CASSTPHYTQSGANVLTF.

This CDR3 is CASSLMNSYEQYF. CDR3 DNA: TGTGCCAGCAGTTTAATGAACTCCTACGAGCAGTACTTC. The V and J genes are TRBV28 and TRBJ2-7; no definite D call. Germline loops: CDR1 MDHEN, CDR2 SYDVKM. The V end lost 2 bases, the J end lost 0 bases, and 5 bases lay between the germline ends. The CDR3 runs to 13 residues.

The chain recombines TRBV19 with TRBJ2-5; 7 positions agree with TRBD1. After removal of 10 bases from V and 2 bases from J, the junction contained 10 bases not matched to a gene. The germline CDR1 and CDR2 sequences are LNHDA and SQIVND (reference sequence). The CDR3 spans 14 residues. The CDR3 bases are TGTGCCACCTCCGGACAGGACTTTCAAGAGACCCAGTACTTC. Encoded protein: CATSGQDFQETQYF.

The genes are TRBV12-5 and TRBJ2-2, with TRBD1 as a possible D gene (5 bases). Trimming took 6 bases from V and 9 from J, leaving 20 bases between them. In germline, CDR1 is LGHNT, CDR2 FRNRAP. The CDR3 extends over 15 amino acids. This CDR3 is CASGYPKGVGRELFF. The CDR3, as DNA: TGTGCTAGTGGCTATCCGAAAGGGGTCGGTAGGGAGCTGTTTTTT.

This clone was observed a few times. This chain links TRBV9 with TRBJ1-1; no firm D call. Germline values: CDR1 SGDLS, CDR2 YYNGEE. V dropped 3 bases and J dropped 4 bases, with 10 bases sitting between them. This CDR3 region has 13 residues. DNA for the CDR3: TGTGCCAGCAGCGGAGGTGTAGGCACTGAAGCTTTCTTT. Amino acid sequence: CASSGGVGTEAFF.

In DNA, the CDR3 is TGCAGCGTTCCGGGGCTTGGGACTATAGGGAACACTGAAGCTTTCTTT. Translation gives CSVPGLGTIGNTEAFF. V is TRBV29-1 and J is TRBJ1-1, with D tentatively TRBD1 (5 bases). Germline V CDR1 and CDR2: SQVTM, ANQGSEA. The germline V and J ends were trimmed by 5 bases and 1 base, with 20 bases remaining between them. The CDR3 covers 16 residues.

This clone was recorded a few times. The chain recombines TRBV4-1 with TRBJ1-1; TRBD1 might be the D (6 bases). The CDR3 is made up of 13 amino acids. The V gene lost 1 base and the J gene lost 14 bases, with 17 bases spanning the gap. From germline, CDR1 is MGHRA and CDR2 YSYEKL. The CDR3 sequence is CASSQVPGTPLFF. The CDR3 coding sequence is TGCGCCAGCAGCCAAGTTCCCGGGACACCTCTCTTCTTT.

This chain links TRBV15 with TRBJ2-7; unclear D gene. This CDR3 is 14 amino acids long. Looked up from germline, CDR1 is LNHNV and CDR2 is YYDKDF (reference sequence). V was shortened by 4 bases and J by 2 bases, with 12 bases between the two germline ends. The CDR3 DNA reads TGTGCCACCAGCACACGACCGCCCCCCTACGAGCAGTACTTC. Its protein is CATSTRPPPYEQYF.

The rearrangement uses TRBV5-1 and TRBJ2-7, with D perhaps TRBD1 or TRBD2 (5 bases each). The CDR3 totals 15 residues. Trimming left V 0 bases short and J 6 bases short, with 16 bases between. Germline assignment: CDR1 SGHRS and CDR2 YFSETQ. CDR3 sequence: CASSLAWQGRGEQYF. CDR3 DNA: TGCGCCAGCAGCTTGGCCTGGCAGGGTCGGGGCGAGCAGTACTTC.

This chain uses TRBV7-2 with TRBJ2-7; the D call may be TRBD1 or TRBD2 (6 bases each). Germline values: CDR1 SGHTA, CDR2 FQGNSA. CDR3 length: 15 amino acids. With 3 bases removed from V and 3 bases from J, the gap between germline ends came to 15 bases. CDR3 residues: CASSLGGEGGYEQYF. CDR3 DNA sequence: TGTGCCAGCAGCTTGGGGGGCGAGGGTGGCTACGAGCAGTACTTC.

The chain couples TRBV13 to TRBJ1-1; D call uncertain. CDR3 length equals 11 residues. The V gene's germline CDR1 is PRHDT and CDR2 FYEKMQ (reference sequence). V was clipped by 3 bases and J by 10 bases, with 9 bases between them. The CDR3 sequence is CASSFQMSAFF. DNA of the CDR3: TGTGCCAGCAGCTTCCAAATGTCAGCTTTCTTT. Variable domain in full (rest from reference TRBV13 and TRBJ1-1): AAGVIQSPRHLIKEKRETATLKCYPIPRHDTVYWYQQGPGQDPQFLISFYEKMQSDKGSIPDRFSAQQFSDYHSELNMSSLELGDSALYFCASSFQMSAFFGQGTRLTVV.

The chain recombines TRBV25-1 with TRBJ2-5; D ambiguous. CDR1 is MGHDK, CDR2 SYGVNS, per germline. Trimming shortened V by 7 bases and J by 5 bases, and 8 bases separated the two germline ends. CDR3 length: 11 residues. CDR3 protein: CASTVSETQYF. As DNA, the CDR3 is TGTGCCAGCACTGTTTCGGAGACCCAGTACTTC.

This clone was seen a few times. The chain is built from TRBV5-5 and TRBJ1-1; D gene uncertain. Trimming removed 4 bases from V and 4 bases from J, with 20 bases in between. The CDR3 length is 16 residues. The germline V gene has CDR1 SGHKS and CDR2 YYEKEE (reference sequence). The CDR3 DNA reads TGTGCCAGCAGCACCCGAGGTAGGCCCGGCCCCACTGAAGCTTTCTTT. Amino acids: CASSTRGRPGPTEAFF.

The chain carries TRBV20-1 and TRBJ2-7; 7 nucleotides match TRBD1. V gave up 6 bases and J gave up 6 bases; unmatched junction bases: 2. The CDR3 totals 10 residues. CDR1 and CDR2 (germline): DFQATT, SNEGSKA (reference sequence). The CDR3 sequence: CSAGQSEQYF. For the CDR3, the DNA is TGCAGTGCGGGACAGAGCGAGCAGTACTTC.

For the CDR3, the DNA is TGTGCCAGCGGGGACAGTACCTACGAGCAGTACTTC. Protein product: CASGDSTYEQYF. This rearrangement joins TRBV6-5 to TRBJ2-7; the match to TRBD1 covers 7 bases. V lost 8 bases and J lost 2; bases outside the gene matches: 3. Germline-derived CDR1 and CDR2 are MNHEY and SVGAGI. CDR3 length: 12 amino acids.

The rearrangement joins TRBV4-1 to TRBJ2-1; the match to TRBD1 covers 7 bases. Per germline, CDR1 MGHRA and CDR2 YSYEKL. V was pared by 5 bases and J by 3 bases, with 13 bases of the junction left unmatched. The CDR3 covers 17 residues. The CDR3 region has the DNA TGCGCCAGCAGCGAAACCTCCGGGACAGATTACTACAATGAGCAGTTCTTC. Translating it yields CASSETSGTDYYNEQFF.

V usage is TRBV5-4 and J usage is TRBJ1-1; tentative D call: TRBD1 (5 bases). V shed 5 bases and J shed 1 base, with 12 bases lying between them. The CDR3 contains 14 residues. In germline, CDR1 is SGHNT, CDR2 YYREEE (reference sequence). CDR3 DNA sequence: TGTGCCAGCAGTCGAGGGGTTGGGAACACTGAAGCTTTCTTT. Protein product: CASSRGVGNTEAFF.

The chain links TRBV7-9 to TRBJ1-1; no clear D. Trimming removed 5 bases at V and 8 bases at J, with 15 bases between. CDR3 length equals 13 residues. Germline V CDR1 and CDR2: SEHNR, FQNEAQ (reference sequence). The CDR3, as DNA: TGTGCCAGCAGCGATGGGATTTCCCTCGAAGCTTTCTTT. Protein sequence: CASSDGISLEAFF.

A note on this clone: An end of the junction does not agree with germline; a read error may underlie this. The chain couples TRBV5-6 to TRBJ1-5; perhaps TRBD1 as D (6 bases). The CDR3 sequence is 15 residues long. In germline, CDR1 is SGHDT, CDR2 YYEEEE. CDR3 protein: CASTLGAGYGQPQHF. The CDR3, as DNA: TGTGCCAGCACCTTGGGGGCGGGGTACGGTCAGCCCCAGCATTTT.

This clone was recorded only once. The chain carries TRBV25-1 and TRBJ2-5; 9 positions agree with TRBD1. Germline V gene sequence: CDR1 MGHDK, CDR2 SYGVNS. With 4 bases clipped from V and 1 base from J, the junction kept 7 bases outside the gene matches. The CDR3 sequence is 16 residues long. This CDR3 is CASSGTGVLVQETQYF. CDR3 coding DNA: TGTGCCAGCAGTGGGACAGGGGTGTTGGTCCAAGAGACCCAGTACTTC.

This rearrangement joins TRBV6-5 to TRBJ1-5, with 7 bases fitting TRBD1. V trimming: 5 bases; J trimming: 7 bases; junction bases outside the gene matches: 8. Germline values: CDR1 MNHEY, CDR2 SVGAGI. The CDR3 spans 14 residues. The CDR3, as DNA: TGTGCCAGCAGTCAGATACAGGGGAACCAGCCCCAGCATTTT. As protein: CASSQIQGNQPQHF.

Here the CDR3 reads CASSLSSGADQPQHF. DNA for the CDR3: TGTGCCAGCAGTTTATCCTCGGGGGCGGATCAGCCCCAGCATTTT. This rearrangement joins TRBV27 to TRBJ1-5, with a weak D call TRBD1 (6 bases). CDR3 length equals 15 residues. The germline CDR1 and CDR2 sequences are MNHEY and SMNVEV (reference sequence). The ends were cut back, 0 bases at V and 5 bases at J, with 11 bases in the middle.